The rows below give T cell receptor beta chains drawn from one sample of a study of CD4 T cells in relation to SARS-CoV-2 and coronaviruses. Method: immunoSEQ multiplex PCR; TCRdb's copy keeps in-frame clones and lacks some. The data contain about 37,000 clones, over 75% of them singletons. The source material was memory CD4+ T cells from PBMCs. All receptors derive from an adult with COVID-19. Each CDR3 is given with its conserved first and last residue. D genes are given only for firm matches. Size is omitted from some rows. Given values are once, few, many or a class for expanded clones.

- TRBJ2-5 - TRBV3-1/TRBV3-2 CASSQRGVGETQYF TGTGCCAGCAGCCAACGAGGGGTGGGAGAGACCCAGTACTTC
- TRBJ2-1 - TRBV28 CATWGKVSYNEQFF TGTGCCACCTGGGGAAAGGTGTCCTACAATGAGCAGTTCTTC
- TRBJ2-2 - TRBV30 CAWSATYNTGELFF TGTGCCTGGAGTGCGACTTATAACACCGGGGAGCTGTTTTTT
- TRBJ1-3 - TRBV5-1 CASSLAGIGNTIYF TGCGCCAGCAGCTTGGCAGGGATTGGAAACACCATATATTTT
- TRBJ2-2 TRBD1 TRBV7-6 CASSLGQGANTGELFF TGTGCCAGCAGCTTAGGGCAGGGGGCGAACACCGGGGAGCTGTTTTTT
- TRBJ2-3 - TRBV2 CASLVVDTQYF TGTGCCAGCTTAGTAGTAGATACGCAGTATTTT
- TRBJ2-3 TRBD2 TRBV19 CASSGTSGDTQYF TGTGCCAGTAGTGGGACTAGCGGAGATACGCAGTATTTT
- TRBJ2-1 TRBD2 TRBV18 CASSPKGLAGGKNNEQFF TGTGCCAGCTCACCGAAGGGACTAGCGGGAGGGAAGAACAATGAGCAGTTCTTC
once TRBJ1-1 - TRBV7-9 CASSRGTPNTEAFF TGTGCCAGCAGCCGCGGGACACCGAACACTGAAGCTTTCTTT
- TRBJ1-4 - TRBV19 CASSTGGTASATNEKLFF TGTGCCAGTAGTACGGGGGGCACAGCCTCAGCAACTAATGAAAAACTGTTTTTT
- TRBJ2-3 TRBD2 TRBV7-8 CASSTPRQSAGGPTDTQYF TGTGCCAGCAGCACCCCGAGACAGTCAGCGGGAGGGCCCACAGATACGCAGTATTTT
- TRBJ1-1 - TRBV29-1 CSVTYGRNTEAFF TGCAGCGTCACCTACGGCAGGAACACTGAAGCTTTCTTT
- TRBJ2-4 - TRBV5-1 CASSPTVGQKNIQYF TGCGCCAGCAGCCCAACTGTCGGACAGAAAAACATTCAGTACTTC
once TRBJ2-2 TRBD1 TRBV10-3 CAISEYPDRAGGELFF TGTGCCATCAGTGAATATCCGGACAGGGCGGGCGGGGAGCTGTTTTTT
- TRBJ1-2 - TRBV27 CASKGITNYGYTF TGTGCCAGCAAGGGTATAACTAACTATGGCTACACCTTC
- TRBJ1-1 - TRBV10-3 CAISAQDTEAFF TGTGCCATCAGTGCCCAGGACACTGAAGCTTTCTTT
- TRBJ1-5 - TRBV2 CASGPGSGWDQPQHF TGTGCCAGCGGACCAGGGTCGGGGTGGGATCAGCCCCAGCATTTT
- TRBJ2-1 - TRBV28 CASRGVGDEQFF TGTGCCAGCAGGGGCGTGGGGGATGAGCAGTTCTTC
- TRBJ2-5 TRBD1 TRBV10-3 CAISRDSQKETQYF TGTGCCATCAGCCGGGACAGCCAAAAAGAGACCCAGTACTTC
- TRBJ1-2 - TRBV19 CASTPAGGGYTF TGTGCCAGTACCCCCGCCGGAGGGGGCTACACCTTC
- TRBJ2-1 - TRBV25-1 CASSPRDSLSNEQFF TGTGCCAGCAGTCCCCGGGACTCACTCTCCAATGAGCAGTTCTTC
- TRBJ2-1 TRBD2 TRBV10-3 CAISRLAGVSYNEQFF TGTGCCATCAGCAGACTAGCGGGAGTTTCCTACAATGAGCAGTTCTTC